Below, 3 T cell receptor beta chains from the same sample are listed, as sequenced in a study of T cells in Graves' hyperthyroidism and ophthalmopathy. Template material for amplifying TCR beta CDR3 regions consisted of RNA transcripts. The TCR CDR3 was amplified in a first-round RT-PCR using the HTBI primer set. TCRdb re-called the multiplex PCR reads with MiXCR, one entry per CDR3 protein. The sample shows roughly 500,000 distinct CDR3 sequences, 40% to 55% of them seen only once. The sequenced sample consisted of peripheral blood or thyroid tissue (not recorded which). The receptors originated from an adult woman with Graves' disease, either hyperthyroidism or ophthalmopathy (not recorded which).

This clonotype has a single count. The V call is TRBV7-8, the J call TRBJ2-7; 8 bases line up with TRBD2. V shed 4 bases, J shed 7 bases, and the junction held 9 bases outside the gene matches. The germline CDR1 and CDR2 sequences are SGHVS and FQNEAQ. The CDR3 length is 14 residues. CDR3 in DNA: TGTGCCAGCAGCTACGACCGGGGGGGGGGGGAGCAGTACTTC. Translated: CASSYDRGGGEQYF. Based on the CDR3 plus reference TRBV7-8 and TRBJ2-7, the full variable domain is GAGVSQSPRYKVAKRGQDVALRCDPISGHVSLFWYQQALGQGPEFLTYFQNEAQLDKSGLPSDRFFAERPEGSVSTLKIQRTQQEDSAVYLCASSYDRGGGEQYFGPGTRLTVT.

The V and J genes are TRBV12-3 or TRBV12-4 and TRBJ1-5; perhaps TRBD1 as D (5 bases). The CDR3 length is 16 residues. V was pared by 2 bases and J by 0 bases, with 11 bases between. Written as DNA, the CDR3 is TGTGCCAGCAGTTTATTCTCAGGGTATAGCAATCAGCCCCAGCATTTT. The encoded protein is CASSLFSGYSNQPQHF.

V gene TRBV10-3 combines with J gene TRBJ2-5, with 10 bases matching TRBD1. J was trimmed by 5 bases and V by 10 bases; bases with no gene match: 13. Germline V gene lookup returns CDR1 ENHRY and CDR2 SYGVKD. The CDR3 is 15 amino acids. As DNA, the CDR3 is TGTGCCAGCAGACCCACGGGGACAGGGGAGGAGACCCAGTACTTC. This encodes CASRPTGTGEETQYF.